The 23 T cell receptor beta chains below were found in one sample sequenced in a study of early T cells in non-severe SARS-CoV-2 infection. From the 5' RACE reads, TCRdb called clonotypes with MiXCR, one entry per CDR3 protein. This sample carries some 46,000 distinct CDR3 sequences, 9.3% of them seen once, and the ten largest clones take approximately 15%. The sequenced sample consisted of whole blood. Source of these receptors: an adult who was a healthcare worker with PCR-confirmed SARS-CoV-2 infection or an uninfected control (not recorded which).

This clonotype was counted only a few times. The genes are TRBV18 and TRBJ1-2; D uncertain. CDR1 and CDR2 from the germline V gene are KGHSH and LQKENI. This CDR3 has 15 residues. V gave up 0 bases and J gave up 2 bases, with 10 bases separating them. In DNA form, the CDR3 reads TGTGCCAGCTCACCACCGAACAGATTAAACTATGGCTACACCTTC. Its protein is CASSPPNRLNYGYTF.

This clonotype was counted only a few times. V and J are TRBV6-2 or TRBV6-3 and TRBJ2-1; D is perhaps TRBD1 (5 bases). From germline, CDR1 is MNHEY and CDR2 SVGEGT. The CDR3 runs to 14 residues. V was trimmed by 0 bases and J by 12 bases, leaving 15 bases between them. CDR3 in amino acids: CASSYSGNQGVQFF. The DNA for the CDR3 is TGTGCCAGCAGTTACTCCGGAAACCAAGGGGTGCAGTTCTTC.

This clonotype is labeled as medium-sized (0.01 to 0.1%). CDR3 in amino acids: CASSPGGFNYGYTF. CDR3 in DNA: TGTGCCAGCAGCCCAGGGGGTTTTAACTATGGCTACACCTTC. V is TRBV4-2 and J is TRBJ1-2, with 7 bases lining up with TRBD1. V lost 4 bases and J lost 1; bases outside the gene matches: 3. CDR1 LGHNA and CDR2 YNFKEQ come from the germline V gene. This CDR3 is built from 14 residues.

The V call is TRBV12-3 or TRBV12-4, the J call TRBJ2-2; TRBD2 aligns across 10 bases. CDR3 length: 15 amino acids. The J segment lost 5 bases and the V segment lost 7 bases, leaving 7 bases of the junction unmatched. CDR3 nucleotides: TGTGCCAGCACCTTCACTAGCGGGACTACCGGGGAGCTGTTTTTT. Encoded protein: CASTFTSGTTGELFF.

The chain employs TRBV12-3 or TRBV12-4 and TRBJ2-3; 7 bases fit TRBD1. The V gene end was trimmed by 5 bases and the J gene end by 4 bases; junction bases not matched to a gene: 9. The CDR3 spans 15 residues. Written as DNA, the CDR3 is TGTGCCAGCAGTGCGACAGGGTTCGGACCAGATACGCAGTATTTT. It specifies CASSATGFGPDTQYF.

This clonotype was seen many times. The chain joins TRBV7-9 to TRBJ2-1; tentative D call: TRBD1 (6 bases). This CDR3 contains 13 residues. Germline V lookup: CDR1 SEHNR, CDR2 FQNEAQ (reference sequence). The germline V and J ends were trimmed by 1 base and 10 bases, with 11 bases remaining between them. The CDR3, as DNA: TGTGCCAGCAGCTTAGGGCCGGGACAAGAGCAGTTCTTC. Translation gives CASSLGPGQEQFF.

This sequence joins TRBV9 and TRBJ2-5; D might be TRBD2 (6 bases). This CDR3 is built from 16 residues. The germline V gene has CDR1 SGDLS and CDR2 YYNGEE. V lost 0 bases and J 2 bases, leaving 14 bases between the germline ends. The CDR3 protein is CASSVAQDLAQETQYF. The CDR3 DNA is TGTGCCAGCAGCGTAGCTCAAGACCTAGCGCAAGAGACCCAGTACTTC.

The chain combines TRBV15 with TRBJ1-2; the D is unclear. Germline loops: CDR1 LNHNV, CDR2 YYDKDF (reference sequence). The V and J ends lost 0 bases and 4 bases respectively, with 6 bases between them. The length of the CDR3 is 13 residues. The chain's CDR3 is CATSRDKSYGYTF. The CDR3 DNA is TGTGCCACCAGCAGAGATAAAAGCTATGGCTACACCTTC.

This chain connects TRBV6-2 or TRBV6-3 to TRBJ2-7; D call uncertain. CDR1 MNHEY and CDR2 SVGEGT come from the germline V gene. CDR3 size: 13 residues. With 7 bases removed from V and 2 bases from J, the gap between germline ends came to 12 bases. The CDR3 DNA reads TGTGCCAGCAATGAAGTAGATACCTACGAGCAGTACTTC. Amino acids: CASNEVDTYEQYF.

Only a few counts were recorded for this clonotype. V is TRBV28 and J is TRBJ2-5; the match to TRBD1 covers 7 bases. The germline V gene encodes CDR1 MDHEN and CDR2 SYDVKM. The CDR3 sequence is 15 residues long. V shed 4 bases, J shed 1 base, and the junction held 6 bases outside the gene matches. The chain's CDR3 is CASSSGQAAQETQYF. Here the CDR3 DNA reads TGTGCCAGCAGTTCAGGACAGGCCGCCCAAGAGACCCAGTACTTC.

This clonotype was seen ten or more times. The chain recombines TRBV19 with TRBJ2-1; 7 nucleotides align to TRBD1. This CDR3 has 16 residues. Germline CDR1 LNHDA, CDR2 SQIVND (reference sequence). V trimming: 6 bases; J trimming: 3 bases; junction bases outside the gene matches: 11. The CDR3 is CASSRTGVGGYNEQFF. The CDR3 DNA is TGTGCCAGTAGCAGAACAGGGGTGGGTGGCTACAATGAGCAGTTCTTC.

This clonotype was counted at least ten times. V is TRBV7-8 and J is TRBJ2-5, with D uncertain. The CDR3 is 11 amino acids. Looked up from germline, CDR1 is SGHVS and CDR2 is FQNEAQ. V was trimmed by 7 bases and J by 5 bases, leaving 8 bases between them. CDR3 region: CASNFGETQYF. The CDR3, as DNA: TGTGCCAGCAATTTTGGGGAGACCCAGTACTTC.

This clonotype was counted at least ten times. The CDR3 DNA sequence: TGCAGTGCTAGGGGGGGAGTGAGTGAAAAACTGTTTTTT. It translates to CSARGGVSEKLFF. The rearrangement joins TRBV20-1 to TRBJ1-4, with D possibly being TRBD1 (5 bases). Per germline, CDR1 DFQATT and CDR2 SNEGSKA (reference sequence). V lost 3 bases to trimming and J lost 7 bases, with 12 bases between them. The length of the CDR3 is 13 residues.

Ten or more counts support this clonotype. V gene TRBV7-2 combines with J gene TRBJ2-5; D may be TRBD1 (6 bases). Germline CDR1 and CDR2: SGHTA and FQGNSA. Trimming took 2 bases from V and 9 from J, leaving 10 bases between them. This CDR3 spans 12 amino acids. CDR3: CASSLFQGSQYF. CDR3 in DNA: TGTGCCAGCAGCTTATTTCAGGGGTCCCAGTACTTC. The full variable domain, rest sourced from reference TRBV7-2 and TRBJ2-5, is GAGVSQSPSNKVTEKGKDVELRCDPISGHTALYWYRQSLGQGLEFLIYFQGNSAPDKSGLPSDRFSAERTGGSVSTLTIQRTQQEDSAVYLCASSLFQGSQYFGPGTRLLVL.

This chain uses TRBV14 with TRBJ2-2; tentatively, D is TRBD1 (5 bases). This CDR3 has 19 residues. Looked up from germline, CDR1 is SGHDN and CDR2 is FVKESK. V lost 0 bases and J lost 0, with 17 bases in between. In DNA, the CDR3 is TGTGCCAGCAGCCAAGACTGGTTTGAATGGGGCACGAACACCGGGGAGCTGTTTTTT. Its translation is CASSQDWFEWGTNTGELFF.

The chain combines TRBV5-1 with TRBJ2-3; TRBD2 matches at 10 bases. The CDR3 spans 18 residues. V dropped 0 bases and J dropped 3; count of bases not matched to a gene: 10. CDR1 and CDR2 (germline): SGHRS, YFSETQ. The CDR3 region is CASSLVLAGVSRTDTQYF. Written as DNA, the CDR3 is TGCGCCAGCAGCTTGGTGCTAGCGGGAGTAAGTAGGACAGATACGCAGTATTTT. Together with reference TRBV5-1 and TRBJ2-3, the CDR3 gives the full variable domain: KAGVTQTPRYLIKTRGQQVTLSCSPISGHRSVSWYQQTPGQGLQFLFEYFSETQRNKGNFPGRFSGRQFSNSRSEMNVSTLELGDSALYLCASSLVLAGVSRTDTQYFGPGTRLTVL.

The DNA for the CDR3 is TGTGCCAGCAGCCGGCCCAGCCCAGCGTCGGGGACCGGGGAGCTGTTTTTT. Its translation is CASSRPSPASGTGELFF. The gene calls are TRBV7-2 and TRBJ2-2; D may be TRBD2 (5 bases). CDR1 and CDR2 (germline): SGHTA, FQGNSA. There are 17 residues in the CDR3. The V and J ends lost 5 bases and 5 bases respectively, with 21 bases between them.

This clonotype was observed many times. The chain uses TRBV7-3 and TRBJ2-3, with 11 bases identical to TRBD2. This CDR3 is built from 18 residues. CDR1 SGHTA and CDR2 FQGTGA come from the germline V gene. Unmatched junction bases numbered 7, after V lost 2 bases and J lost 0 bases. The CDR3 loop reads CASSLGTSGGGSTDTQYF. CDR3 bases: TGTGCCAGCAGCTTAGGGACTAGCGGAGGAGGGAGCACAGATACGCAGTATTTT.

The J gene is TRBJ2-3, the V gene TRBV7-2; TRBD1 matches at 7 bases. CDR1 is SGHTA, CDR2 FQGNSA, per germline. V was clipped by 5 bases and J by 4 bases; unmatched bases: 3. This CDR3 is built from 13 residues. The CDR3 nucleotides are TGTGCCAGCAGCAGAGACAGGGCAGATACGCAGTATTTT. Translated: CASSRDRADTQYF.

This clonotype was observed a few times. CDR3: CASTTRVSTDTQYF. The CDR3 region has the DNA TGTGCCAGCACGACCAGGGTTAGCACAGATACGCAGTATTTT. The chain has TRBV27 and TRBJ2-3; tentative D call: TRBD1 (5 bases). CDR3 length: 14 residues. Germline V gene lookup returns CDR1 MNHEY and CDR2 SMNVEV (reference sequence). With 7 bases removed from V and 0 bases from J, the gap between germline ends came to 11 bases.

This chain connects TRBV19 to TRBJ2-7; 7 nucleotides align to TRBD1. Germline V gene data show CDR1 as LNHDA and CDR2 as SQIVND (reference sequence). Trimming removed 4 bases from V and 1 base from J; junction bases left unmatched: 10. This CDR3 spans 16 amino acids. CDR3 amino acids: CASSSRTGGSSYEQYF. The DNA of the CDR3 is TGTGCCAGTAGTAGTCGGACAGGTGGGTCATCCTACGAGCAGTACTTC.

This clonotype was observed many times. This chain uses TRBV6-5 with TRBJ2-1, with 7 bases identical to TRBD2. This CDR3 contains 15 residues. The V and J ends lost 6 bases and 4 bases, in that order; junction bases with no gene match: 9. The V gene's germline CDR1 is MNHEY and CDR2 SVGAGI. The CDR3 loop reads CASSLNPGGYNEQFF. Here the CDR3 DNA reads TGTGCCAGCAGCTTGAATCCGGGGGGATACAATGAGCAGTTCTTC.

This clonotype appeared many times. The CDR3 loop reads CASSPGTGGSPEAFF. The CDR3 DNA sequence: TGTGCCAGCAGTCCAGGGACAGGGGGCAGCCCTGAAGCTTTCTTT. The chain uses TRBV28 and TRBJ1-1; TRBD1 agrees at 12 bases. Per the germline V gene, CDR1 is MDHEN and CDR2 is SYDVKM. Germline trimming cut 5 bases from V and 6 bases from J; bases unmatched to any gene: 7. The CDR3 has 15 amino acids.